This TCR beta chain was captured by sequencing in a study of T cell responses to AZD1222 COVID-19 vaccine (dated by TCRdb to about 2021). Study-wide context: A total of 233 trial participants underwent TCR sequencing, of whom approximately 200 had received two doses of AZD1222 and approximately 26 had received two doses of the MenACWY control vaccine. Trial participants were enrolled by age into 18-55, 56-69 and 70-plus year subgroups, with roughly 160, 29 and 62 TCR-sequenced participants respectively.

About this clone: Its antigen is not yet known. The sample holds no much larger clone one base away, and base qualities are not on file.

The CDR3 regions of human TCRbeta chains were subjected to immunosequencing. Per the original workflow: Repertoire TCRs were matched against a reference library of SARS-CoV-2-specific TCRs generated with the MIRA antigen-specificity platform. Breadth meant the fraction of unique TCRs that were SARS-CoV-2-associated, whereas depth meant the fraction of total T cells that were SARS-CoV-2-associated. Using the MIRA data, every spike-specific TCR was mapped to the spike region that the TCR reacted to and assigned to either a CD4 or a CD8 class. Log10-transformed breadth and depth values were compared by one-way ANOVA with Sidak's multiple comparisons tests. This immuneACCESS table, as held by TCRdb, lists in-frame sequences with V and J called but not all clones. Of the missing ones, under half trace to an unresolved V gene in checked studies; the others have no known cause. That table furnishes V, J and clone size, whereas the DNA furnished D and trimming. This sample has roughly 99,000 clones in its table, and roughly 85% of those were observed once. Around 5% of the sample comes from the top ten.

What the research found in general, with its limitations: Vaccine-associated CD4 TCRs spanned the whole spike protein, with dominant responses in regions 160-218 and 743-854. Conclusions about previously exposed vaccinees were limited because only 6 or 7 AZD1222 recipients were SARS-CoV-2 seropositive at baseline. Because no day 14 peak-response samples were available, the repertoires could be characterized only after the peak T cell response. Participants were mostly white British and included more females than males, and it was suggested by the authors that clonal diversity may have been underestimated. Reportedly, almost half of the unique spike-specific TCRs recognized epitopes lying outside the regions that are mutated in the B.1.351 and B.1.1.7 variants. In the small 56-69-year group, the increase in depth fell short of significance, most likely because of low power. After two AZD1222 doses, spike-specific TCR breadth and depth were significantly higher than at day 0 and than in MenACWY recipients.

A distance of 1 base separates the germline ends of V and J, which lose 0 bases and 4 bases respectively. CDR3 length: 12 amino acids, cysteine to phenylalanine. The DNA shown is the 36-base CDR3, in frame from base 1. According to the germline V gene, CDR1 reads KGHSY and CDR2 reads FQNENV. The time point label of this sample denotes: about 28 days (+/-7) after the second vaccine dose. Because spike-specific TCR depth and breadth did not differ between the two schedules, AZD1222 recipients who got a second dose at roughly 4 weeks were pooled with those who got a second dose at roughly 12 weeks. The vaccinee samples were drawn from two UK trials, COV001 and COV002, one of which was a single-blind randomized controlled phase 2/3 trial testing AZD1222 (ChAdOx1 nCoV-19) in healthy adults. Trial participant PBMC samples were collected at day 0 and day 28 after the second dose for TCRbeta chain sequencing.

The sequence derives from an adult who received the AZD1222 COVID-19 vaccine. This sequence uses TRBV16 and TRBJ1-3; no D segment can be confidently identified. The sample in question was peripheral blood, obtained 28 days after the second AZD1222 dose. The sequenced DNA: TGTGCCAGCAGCCAATCGGGAAACACCATATATTTT. Its protein product is CASSQSGNTIYF.